This T cell receptor beta chain was recorded in a study of blood T cell repertoires in COVID-19. Assay: immunoSEQ multiplex PCR; the TCRdb copy retains only in-frame clones and omits some. The sample lists nearly 200,000 clones, 85% to 90% occurring once. CDR1 SNHLY and CDR2 FYNNEI come from the germline V gene. The CDR3 spans 15 residues. The V gene end was trimmed by 4 bases and the J gene end by 5 bases; junction bases not matched to a gene: 6. The chain links TRBV2 to TRBJ2-1; 9 nucleotides align to TRBD2. The origin of this receptor is a woman between 70 and 85 years old with acute or convalescent COVID-19. The sequenced sample consisted of peripheral blood. CDR3 region: CASSGSGRLNNEQFF. DNA for the CDR3: TGTGCCAGCAGTGGTAGCGGGAGATTAAACAATGAGCAGTTCTTC.